Following are 32 T cell receptor beta chains from one sample sequenced in a study of blood T cell repertoires in COVID-19 (dated by TCRdb to 2020 to 2021). Libraries came from the immunoSEQ multiplex PCR assay. Not all clones reach the TCRdb copy of this immuneACCESS table, which keeps in-frame sequences only. Checked studies attribute under half of the gap to unresolved V genes and leave the rest unexplained. The sample contains fewer than 200,000 clones, about 88% of them found a single time. The top ten clonotypes cover around a quarter of the sample. Specimen: peripheral blood. These receptors all come from a man in his 60s with acute or convalescent COVID-19.

The chain is built from TRBV15 and TRBJ2-6; the D is unclear. The CDR3 extends over 16 amino acids. From germline, CDR1 is LNHNV and CDR2 YYDKDF (reference sequence). Between the trimmed V and J ends, which lost 3 bases and 0 bases, there was a span of 9 bases. The CDR3 loop is CATSSSQRSGANVLTF. The CDR3 coding sequence is TGTGCCACCAGCAGTTCGCAGCGCTCTGGGGCCAACGTCCTGACTTTC. Full variable domain (remainder filled in from reference TRBV15 and TRBJ2-6): DAMVIQNPRYQVTQFGKPVTLSCSQTLNHNVMYWYQQKSSQAPKLLFHYYDKDFNNEADTPDNFQSRRPNTSFCFLDIRSPGLGDTAMYLCATSSSQRSGANVLTFGAGSRLTVL.

This rearrangement joins TRBV11-3 to TRBJ2-2; TRBD1 is a possible D gene (6 bases). Germline V gene sequence: CDR1 SGHNT, CDR2 YENEEA. There are 15 residues in the CDR3. V dropped 1 base and J dropped 5 bases, with 11 bases sitting between them. The DNA of the CDR3 is TGTGCCAGCAGCTTAGGATCAGGGGATACCGGGGAGCTGTTTTTT. It is translated as CASSLGSGDTGELFF.

The chain carries TRBV29-1 and TRBJ1-2, with D maybe TRBD1 (6 bases). The length of the CDR3 is 14 residues. V shed 0 bases and J shed 3 bases, with 11 bases lying between them. Germline V gene data show CDR1 as SQVTM and CDR2 as ANQGSEA. DNA for the CDR3: TGCAGCGTTGAAGATGGTGGGGGCTACTATGGCTACACCTTC. Amino acids: CSVEDGGGYYGYTF.

The V call is TRBV9, the J call TRBJ2-3; D is possibly TRBD2 (6 bases). The V gene lost 3 bases and the J gene lost 2 bases, with 13 bases spanning the gap. This CDR3 region has 15 residues. The germline V gene has CDR1 SGDLS and CDR2 YYNGEE. This CDR3 reads CASSGGLRHTDTQYF. Written as DNA, the CDR3 is TGTGCCAGCAGCGGGGGACTTCGACACACAGATACGCAGTATTTT.

This clone was picked up one time. V gene TRBV27 combines with J gene TRBJ2-1, with 11 bases identical to TRBD2. Germline values: CDR1 MNHEY, CDR2 SMNVEV (reference sequence). The CDR3 length is 16 residues. V was pared by 3 bases and J by 6 bases, with 7 bases of the junction left unmatched. CDR3 sequence reads: CASSFILAGVGNEQFF. DNA of the CDR3: TGTGCCAGCAGTTTTATACTAGCGGGAGTCGGCAATGAGCAGTTCTTC.

This clone was seen once. The DNA of the CDR3 is TGTGCCAGCCCGAGGGGCGGGATCAACTACGAGCAGTACGTC. It codes for CASPRGGINYEQYV. This sequence joins TRBV11-3 and TRBJ2-7; D is possibly TRBD2 (6 bases). Trimming cost V 8 bases and J 3 bases, with 17 bases left between them. The CDR3 runs 14 residues. CDR1 SGHNT and CDR2 YENEEA come from the germline V gene.

The chain couples TRBV30 to TRBJ1-2; maybe TRBD1 (5 bases). There are 12 residues in the CDR3. Germline loops: CDR1 GTSNPN, CDR2 SVGIG (reference sequence). V was trimmed by 2 bases and J by 4 bases, leaving 8 bases between them. Written as DNA, the CDR3 is TGTGCCTGGAGTACGGGGGGCTATGGCTACACCTTC. Protein product: CAWSTGGYGYTF.

In this sample, this clone turned up once. The chain recombines TRBV5-1 with TRBJ1-1; D is ambiguous. V gave up 3 bases and J gave up 4 bases, with 13 bases separating them. The CDR3 has 14 residues. Germline-derived CDR1 and CDR2 are SGHRS and YFSETQ. The CDR3 DNA follows: TGCGCCAGCAGCTCGGACCCACGGGGCACTGAAGCTTTCTTT. Translated, it gives CASSSDPRGTEAFF.

In its sample, this clone was seen once. This chain uses TRBV14 with TRBJ2-3, with D tentatively TRBD1 (5 bases). The CDR3 loop spans 14 amino acids. Germline V gives CDR1 SGHDN, CDR2 FVKESK. Trimming pared 6 bases from V and 3 bases from J, leaving 13 bases between. The CDR3, as DNA: TGTGCCAGCAGACTTACGCAGGGAACAGATACGCAGTATTTT. It translates to CASRLTQGTDTQYF.

The gene calls are TRBV20-1 and TRBJ2-3; 7 bases are a match to TRBD1. CDR1 is DFQATT and CDR2 is SNEGSKA in the germline V gene (reference sequence). This CDR3 region has 16 residues. V was clipped by 3 bases and J by 0 bases; unmatched bases: 9. The CDR3 region is CSASPPDRPSTDTQYF. The CDR3 DNA follows: TGCAGTGCTAGTCCCCCGGACAGGCCCAGCACAGATACGCAGTATTTT.

The chain combines TRBV9 with TRBJ1-2; 7 nucleotides match TRBD1. The CDR3 covers 15 residues. Per germline, CDR1 SGDLS and CDR2 YYNGEE. The J segment lost 4 bases and the V segment lost 4 bases, leaving 10 bases of the junction unmatched. The CDR3 nucleotides read TGTGCCAGCAGCCCTGGACAGGCGAGCGTCTATGGCTACACCTTC. Translation: CASSPGQASVYGYTF.

The genes are TRBV2 and TRBJ2-7; TRBD1 matches 8 bases. This CDR3 spans 15 amino acids. From germline, CDR1 is SNHLY and CDR2 FYNNEI. V lost 1 base and J lost 3; bases outside the gene matches: 5. For the CDR3, the DNA is TGTGCCAGCAGTGAAGGGCAGGGGGCATTCTACGAGCAGTACGTC. As protein: CASSEGQGAFYEQYV.

The V call is TRBV19, the J call TRBJ2-2, with 7 bases matching TRBD2. V lost 8 bases to trimming and J lost 3 bases; unmatched junction nucleotides: 15. From germline, CDR1 is LNHDA and CDR2 SQIVND (reference sequence). This CDR3 comprises 17 residues. The chain's CDR3 is CASASVGLADYTGELFF. CDR3 in DNA: TGTGCCAGTGCCTCGGTTGGGCTAGCGGATTACACCGGGGAGCTGTTTTTT.

There are a few counts of this clone. The chain is built from TRBV10-2 and TRBJ2-1; 7 bases fit TRBD2. The CDR3 sequence is 19 residues long. Germline values: CDR1 WSHSY, CDR2 SAAADI. V dropped 6 bases and J dropped 0; count of bases not matched to a gene: 17. The CDR3 spells CASRAELKTSLSSYNEQFF. Here the CDR3 DNA reads TGCGCCAGCAGGGCAGAATTGAAGACTAGCCTTAGCTCCTACAATGAGCAGTTCTTC.

This clone has only one observation. This sequence joins TRBV12-3 or TRBV12-4 and TRBJ1-1; TRBD1 agrees at 8 bases. V dropped 5 bases and J dropped 10; count of bases not matched to a gene: 6. There are 12 residues in the CDR3. CDR3 DNA sequence: TGTGCCAGCAGTCTTCCCGGGACAGGAGCTTTCTTT. As protein: CASSLPGTGAFF.

This chain connects TRBV12-2 to TRBJ2-3; the table's D call TRBD2 went unverified against the DNA. TRBV12-2 is given as a pseudogene. There are 15 residues in the CDR3. CDR3 residues: CASRLSGAHTDTQYF. The CDR3 bases are TGTGCAAGTCGCTTGAGCGGGGCTCACACAGATACGCAGTATTTT.

The chain joins TRBV11-3 to TRBJ2-7, with a possible D match to TRBD2 (6 bases). The V end lost 9 bases, the J end lost 0 bases, and 12 bases lay between the germline ends. The CDR3 has 13 residues. Germline V gene sequence: CDR1 SGHNT, CDR2 YENEEA. CDR3 in amino acids: CASHGGPSYEQYF. CDR3 bases: TGTGCCAGTCACGGAGGGCCCTCCTACGAGCAGTACTTC.

This clone has a single count. The chain combines TRBV5-6 with TRBJ2-3; possibly TRBD1 for D (6 bases). The CDR3 extends over 16 amino acids. Trimming took 1 base from V and 5 from J, leaving 17 bases between them. Germline values: CDR1 SGHDT, CDR2 YYEEEE. The CDR3 protein is CASSLRIRQGKDTQYF. The CDR3 DNA sequence: TGTGCCAGCAGCTTGAGGATTCGGCAGGGGAAAGATACGCAGTATTTT.

This chain connects TRBV12-3 or TRBV12-4 to TRBJ2-1; 9 nucleotides line up with TRBD2. The CDR3 covers 13 residues. Unmatched junction bases numbered 4, after V lost 2 bases and J lost 11 bases. The CDR3 sequence: CASSLRREGKQFF. CDR3 nucleotide sequence: TGTGCCAGCAGTTTAAGGCGGGAGGGTAAGCAGTTCTTC.

The chain is built from TRBV24-1 and TRBJ1-2; D is perhaps TRBD1 (6 bases). Trimming stripped 3 bases from V and 4 bases from J, with 11 bases between. Germline CDR1 is KGHDR and CDR2 is SFDVKD. CDR3 length: 14 amino acids. CDR3 residues: CATSDTRGTYGYTF. Written as DNA, the CDR3 is TGTGCCACCAGTGATACAAGGGGGACCTATGGCTACACCTTC.

V and J are TRBV30 and TRBJ1-2; a weak D match, TRBD1 (6 bases). The ends were cut back, 3 bases at V and 8 bases at J, with 13 bases in the middle. Looked up from germline, CDR1 is GTSNPN and CDR2 is SVGIG (reference sequence). The CDR3 sequence is 12 residues long. The CDR3: CAWREGEGGYTF. In DNA, the CDR3 is TGTGCCTGGAGAGAGGGGGAAGGGGGCTACACCTTC.

The V and J genes are TRBV29-1 and TRBJ1-1; no clear D gene. The CDR3 loop spans 10 amino acids. Trimming took 7 bases from V and 6 from J, leaving 9 bases between them. From germline, CDR1 is SQVTM and CDR2 ANQGSEA. The CDR3 reads CSGLLAEAFF. As DNA, the CDR3 is TGCAGCGGACTACTGGCTGAAGCTTTCTTT.

The V call is TRBV5-1, the J call TRBJ2-3; TRBD2 matches 7 bases. This CDR3 comprises 14 residues. Per germline, CDR1 SGHRS and CDR2 YFSETQ. V gave up 4 bases and J gave up 2 bases; unmatched junction bases: 4. The CDR3 is CASSLGTNTDTQYF. The DNA of the CDR3 is TGCGCCAGCAGCCTGGGGACTAACACAGATACGCAGTATTTT.

This chain links TRBV5-4 with TRBJ1-2; D is undetermined. V lost 2 bases and J 4 bases, leaving 9 bases between the germline ends. Germline values: CDR1 SGHNT, CDR2 YYREEE (reference sequence). CDR3 size: 13 residues. CDR3 in DNA: TGTGCCAGCAGCTTCGGGGAGCTCTATGGCTACACCTTC. This codes for CASSFGELYGYTF.

The V gene is TRBV5-1, the J gene TRBJ1-2, with D possibly TRBD1 on 5 matching bases. V gave up 6 bases and J gave up 5 bases, with 17 bases separating them. Looked up from germline, CDR1 is SGHRS and CDR2 is YFSETQ. The CDR3 is 14 amino acids. The CDR3 DNA follows: TGCGCCAGCAACTCACGGCCAGGGCTATATGGCTACACCTTC. Protein: CASNSRPGLYGYTF.

J is TRBJ2-2 and V is TRBV6-6; 13 bases line up with TRBD2. The CDR3 runs to 16 residues. Per the germline V gene, CDR1 is MNHNY and CDR2 is SVGAGI (reference sequence). V lost 6 bases and J lost 2; bases outside the gene matches: 3. CDR3 amino acids: CASRRTSGGNTGELFF. CDR3 DNA: TGTGCCAGCAGGAGGACTAGCGGGGGCAACACCGGGGAGCTGTTTTTT.

The V gene is TRBV5-4, the J gene TRBJ1-2; TRBD1 aligns across 7 bases. The ends lost 8 bases at V and 4 bases at J; junction bases unmatched: 11. There are 14 residues in the CDR3. The germline gives CDR1 SGHNT, CDR2 YYREEE (reference sequence). This CDR3 reads CASRQGPGPYGYTF. DNA of the CDR3: TGTGCCAGTAGACAGGGACCGGGCCCCTATGGCTACACCTTC.

This clone was detected only once. This sequence joins TRBV11-1 and TRBJ2-7, with D possibly being TRBD1 (6 bases). The V gene's germline CDR1 is SGHAT and CDR2 FQDESV (reference sequence). The CDR3 loop spans 13 amino acids. Trimming removed 5 bases from V and 2 bases from J, with 10 bases in between. The CDR3 DNA is TGTGCCAGCAGCCCTGGACAGACCTACGAGCAGTACGTC. This sequence encodes CASSPGQTYEQYV.

The V call is TRBV3-1 (or the pseudogene TRBV3-2), the J call TRBJ1-4; D possibly corresponds to TRBD1 (5 bases). Germline CDR1 reads LGHDT; CDR2 reads YNNKEL (reference sequence). The CDR3 consists of 12 residues. The V gene lost 4 bases and the J gene lost 11 bases, with 11 bases spanning the gap. CDR3 in DNA: TGTGCCAGCAGCCCCCGGGAGGGGAAACTGTTTTTT. Its protein is CASSPREGKLFF.

This clone was detected only once. This rearrangement joins TRBV24-1 to TRBJ2-5; D is possibly TRBD1 (6 bases). The CDR3 is 14 amino acids. The V end lost 5 bases, the J end lost 2 bases, and 11 bases lay between the germline ends. Germline CDR1 and CDR2: KGHDR and SFDVKD. CDR3: CATSGSGEQETQYF. In nucleotides, the CDR3 is TGTGCCACCAGTGGTTCAGGGGAACAAGAGACCCAGTACTTC.

The chain couples TRBV5-4 to TRBJ1-2; D is possibly TRBD1 (5 bases). The CDR3 has 14 residues. CDR1 is SGHNT and CDR2 is YYREEE in the germline V gene (reference sequence). The V end was cut by 4 bases, the J end by 4 bases, with 14 bases between. The DNA of the CDR3 is TGTGCCAGCAGCCTCTTTACAGGTCCCTATGGCTACACCTTC. It codes for CASSLFTGPYGYTF.

This chain links TRBV7-3 with TRBJ1-6, with a tentative D call TRBD1 (6 bases). V lost 5 bases to trimming and J lost 7 bases, with 15 bases between them. The CDR3 has 15 residues. In germline, CDR1 is SGHTA, CDR2 FQGTGA. CDR3 amino acids: CASSPTGQGNSPLHF. The DNA of the CDR3 is TGTGCCAGCAGCCCCACCGGGCAGGGGAATTCACCCCTCCACTTT.